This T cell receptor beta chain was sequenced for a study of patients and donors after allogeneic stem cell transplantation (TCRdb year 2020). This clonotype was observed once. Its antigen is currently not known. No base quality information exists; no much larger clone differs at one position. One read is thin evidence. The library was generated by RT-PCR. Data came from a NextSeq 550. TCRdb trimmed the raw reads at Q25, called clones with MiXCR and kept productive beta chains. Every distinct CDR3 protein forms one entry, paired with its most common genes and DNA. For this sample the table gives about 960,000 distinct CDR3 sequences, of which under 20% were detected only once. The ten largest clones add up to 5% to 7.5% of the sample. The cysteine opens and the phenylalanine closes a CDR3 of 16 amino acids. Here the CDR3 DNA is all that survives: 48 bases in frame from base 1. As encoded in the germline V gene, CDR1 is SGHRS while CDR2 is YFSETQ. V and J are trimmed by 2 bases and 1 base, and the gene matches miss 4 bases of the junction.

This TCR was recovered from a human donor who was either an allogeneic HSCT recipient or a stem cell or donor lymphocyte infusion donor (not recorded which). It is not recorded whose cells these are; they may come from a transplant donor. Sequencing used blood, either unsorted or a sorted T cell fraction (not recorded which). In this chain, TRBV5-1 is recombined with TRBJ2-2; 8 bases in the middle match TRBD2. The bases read TGCGCCAGCAGCTTTTTAGCGGGGAAGAACACCGGGGAGCTGTTTTTT. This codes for CASSFLAGKNTGELFF.